This T cell receptor beta chain was documented in a study of T cells in Graves' hyperthyroidism and ophthalmopathy. Across the study: It was at initial diagnosis, before any treatment, that peripheral blood was collected.

Germline assignment: CDR1 KGHSH and CDR2 LQKENI. This CDR3 region has 16 residues. V gave up 3 bases and J gave up 0 bases; unmatched junction bases: 5. Amplification of TCR beta CDR3 regions was performed using RNA transcripts as template. In the first-round RT-PCR of the TCR CDR3, the HTBI primer set was used. TCRdb re-called the multiplex PCR reads through MiXCR, storing one row per CDR3 protein. The sample includes about 610,000 distinct CDR3 sequences, roughly 14% seen only once; the top ten take around 4.5%. Findings of the study overall: A median about 6.5 months before onset, the model predicted ophthalmopathy.

To note about this clonotype: Its antigen is undetermined.

The sequence came from a middle-aged woman with Graves' ophthalmopathy. The chain is built from TRBV18 and TRBJ1-3; 7 bases fit TRBD1. Sample: blood. CDR3: CASSPGGQSSGNTIYF. CDR3 sequence (DNA): TGTGCCAGCTCACCTGGGGGACAGAGCTCTGGAAACACCATATATTTT. Based on the CDR3 plus reference TRBV18 and TRBJ1-3, the full variable domain is NAGVMQNPRHLVRRRGQEARLRCSPMKGHSHVYWYRQLPEEGLKFMVYLQKENIIDESGMPKERFSAEFPKEGPSILRIQQVVRGDSAAYFCASSPGGQSSGNTIYFGEGSWLTVV.